The rows below give T cell receptor beta chains drawn from one sample of a study of blood T cell repertoires in COVID-19. Using immunoSEQ multiplex PCR, the repertoire was profiled, and TCRdb retains in-frame clones only, with some absent. The sample has about 230,000 clones, roughly 80% seen once. Sequenced: peripheral blood. Receptors were obtained from a woman of 80 years or more with acute or convalescent COVID-19. Each CDR3 is given with its conserved first and last residue. Fields, in order: CDR3 DNA, CDR3 protein, D gene, V gene, J gene. The D gene is left open where the match is weak.

DNA: TGTGCCAGCAGCTTAGGACCCGGACAGGGATATGGCTACACCTTC; CDR3: CASSLGPGQGYGYTF; D: TRBD1; V: TRBV7-9; J: TRBJ1-2
DNA: TGCAGCGTTGTTGTCGGGGGGCACGGCGGGGAGCTGTTTTTT; CDR3: CSVVVGGHGGELFF; D: .; V: TRBV29-1; J: TRBJ2-2
DNA: TGTGCCAGCTCACCACGGCAGGGGATCTATCAGCCCCAGCATTTT; CDR3: CASSPRQGIYQPQHF; D: .; V: TRBV18; J: TRBJ1-5
DNA: TGTGCCAGCAGCCCCAGCGGGGAAGAGACCCAGTACTTC; CDR3: CASSPSGEETQYF; D: TRBD2; V: TRBV7-3; J: TRBJ2-5
DNA: TGTGCCAGAAGCTTGGGCGGGAGAAGGACAGATACGCAGTATTTT; CDR3: CARSLGGRRTDTQYF; D: TRBD2; V: TRBV5-3; J: TRBJ2-3
DNA: TGTGCCAGTAGTAACAAGGCCGCGGGGAACGGAGGCTACACCTTC; CDR3: CASSNKAAGNGGYTF; D: .; V: TRBV19; J: TRBJ1-2
DNA: TGTGCCAGCAGTGATCTTACCGGCGGAGATACGCAGTATTTT; CDR3: CASSDLTGGDTQYF; D: .; V: TRBV25-1; J: TRBJ2-3
DNA: TGTGCCAGCAGCCTCTCAGGGGATTCTGGAAACACCATATATTTT; CDR3: CASSLSGDSGNTIYF; D: .; V: TRBV11-2; J: TRBJ1-3
DNA: TGTGCCAGTAGTATAGACAGGGACTCCGCCAAAAACATTCAGTACTTC; CDR3: CASSIDRDSAKNIQYF; D: .; V: TRBV19; J: TRBJ2-4
DNA: TGTGCCACCAGCAGAGATCGGGGGGCTGGAAACTATGGCTACACCTTC; CDR3: CATSRDRGAGNYGYTF; D: .; V: TRBV15; J: TRBJ1-2